The 17 T cell receptor beta chains listed next were all sequenced from one sample in a study of early T cells in non-severe SARS-CoV-2 infection. TCRdb processed the 5' RACE reads anew with MiXCR; each CDR3 protein has one entry. The table shows tens of thousands of distinct CDR3 sequences, with over 12% occurring only once. The sequencing sample was made of whole blood. These receptors originate from an adult who was a healthcare worker with PCR-confirmed SARS-CoV-2 infection or an uninfected control (not recorded which).

This chain joins TRBV10-3 and TRBJ1-3; a possible D gene is TRBD1 (5 bases). Germline V gene data show CDR1 as ENHRY and CDR2 as SYGVKD. The CDR3 is 12 residues long. The germline V and J ends were trimmed by 10 bases and 8 bases, with 15 bases remaining between them. The CDR3 DNA sequence: TGTGCCACCTCAGGGATGTGGGACACCATATATTTT. Translated, it gives CATSGMWDTIYF.

This clonotype was counted between two and nine times. This chain links TRBV20-1 with TRBJ2-1, with no clear D. Trimming took off 5 bases at V and 9 bases at J, with 11 bases between the two ends. The CDR3 is made up of 11 amino acids. The germline gives CDR1 DFQATT, CDR2 SNEGSKA (reference sequence). In nucleotides, the CDR3 is TGCAGTGCTGGTAAGACTGTTGAGCAGTTCTTC. Amino acids: CSAGKTVEQFF.

This clonotype has a handful of counts. The chain employs TRBV5-6 and TRBJ2-3; 12 nucleotides match TRBD2. The CDR3 runs 16 residues. With 2 bases clipped from V and 7 bases from J, the junction kept 8 bases outside the gene matches. The germline gives CDR1 SGHDT, CDR2 YYEEEE. The CDR3 sequence: CASSLPSGGATYTQYF. The CDR3 region has the DNA TGTGCCAGCAGCTTACCTAGCGGGGGGGCAACTTATACGCAGTATTTT.

This clonotype came up many times. The V and J genes are TRBV29-1 and TRBJ2-1, with TRBD2 matching 7 bases. CDR3 length: 14 residues. V gave up 4 bases and J gave up 7 bases; unmatched junction bases: 10. Germline V gives CDR1 SQVTM, CDR2 ANQGSEA. CDR3 sequence: CSVVALAGKNEQFF. Written as DNA, the CDR3 is TGCAGCGTTGTTGCCTTAGCGGGTAAGAATGAGCAGTTCTTC.

The sample holds a few counts of this clonotype. This chain links TRBV7-2 with TRBJ2-7, with 10 nucleotides matching TRBD2. This CDR3 has 13 amino acids. CDR1 SGHTA and CDR2 FQGNSA come from the germline V gene. V lost 6 bases and J lost 11; bases outside the gene matches: 10. The CDR3 sequence: CASRPELAGSEYF. The CDR3 DNA follows: TGTGCCAGCAGACCCGAACTAGCGGGGTCGGAGTACTTC.

This clonotype was detected ten times or more. As DNA, the CDR3 is TGTGCCAGCAGCTTAGCGTACGGGGTCCCAAGCTCTGGAAACACCATATATTTT. Protein: CASSLAYGVPSSGNTIYF. The chain links TRBV7-8 to TRBJ1-3; no reliable D call. Germline assignment: CDR1 SGHVS and CDR2 FQNEAQ. Trimming pared 0 bases from V and 0 bases from J, leaving 15 bases between. The CDR3 length is 18 residues.

In this sample, this clonotype turned up a few times. The rearrangement joins TRBV2 to TRBJ2-5, with a possible D match to TRBD1 (6 bases). The CDR3 is 13 residues long. V lost 2 bases to trimming and J lost 6 bases, with 10 bases between them. The germline CDR1 and CDR2 sequences are SNHLY and FYNNEI. The CDR3 spells CASSERQGQTQYF. Written as DNA, the CDR3 is TGTGCCAGCAGTGAACGGCAGGGGCAGACCCAGTACTTC.

This clonotype was seen a handful of times. The chain is built from TRBV5-5 and TRBJ2-3, with D unresolved. Germline-derived CDR1 and CDR2 are SGHKS and YYEKEE (reference sequence). The V end lost 0 bases, the J end lost 0 bases, and 5 bases lay between the germline ends. This CDR3 is 14 amino acids long. CDR3: CASSLEGSTDTQYF. In DNA form, the CDR3 reads TGTGCCAGCAGCTTGGAGGGAAGCACAGATACGCAGTATTTT.

This clonotype was detected many times. A read error may produce the germline difference seen at one junction end. The V and J genes are TRBV11-2 and TRBJ2-2; 8 nucleotides agree with TRBD1. CDR1 is SGHAT, CDR2 FQNNGV, per germline. The CDR3 totals 16 residues. The CDR3 reads CASSRAGQAVTGELFF. The CDR3, as DNA: TGTGCCAGCAGCCGGGCGGGACAGGCCGTAACCGGGGAGCTTTTTTTT.

This clonotype was counted only a few times. The J gene is TRBJ2-1, the V gene TRBV29-1, with a weak D call TRBD2 (5 bases). Germline lookup yields CDR1 SQVTM and CDR2 ANQGSEA. The CDR3 length is 17 residues. V dropped 3 bases and J dropped 0 bases, with 18 bases sitting between them. This CDR3 is CSVDDPHRTSSYNEQFF. The CDR3 DNA reads as TGCAGCGTTGATGACCCTCATAGAACTAGCTCCTACAATGAGCAGTTCTTC.

This CDR3 reads CASSQEPHGWGRKCEQYF. In nucleotides, the CDR3 is TGCGCCAGCAGCCAAGAACCTCACGGTTGGGGGCGGAAATGCGAGCAGTACTTC. The genes are TRBV4-1 and TRBJ2-7; possible D gene TRBD1, 6 bases. This CDR3 has 18 residues. CDR1 MGHRA and CDR2 YSYEKL come from the germline V gene. Trimming cost V 0 bases and J 6 bases, with 24 bases left between them.

This clonotype was seen repeatedly, ten times or more. V usage is TRBV6-4 and J usage is TRBJ2-2; D remains unclear. V gave up 2 bases and J gave up 3 bases, with 4 bases separating them. The germline V gene encodes CDR1 MRHNA and CDR2 SNTAGT. The CDR3 has 13 residues. The CDR3 spells CASSDRDTGELFF. CDR3 bases: TGTGCCAGCAGTGACAGGGACACCGGGGAGCTGTTTTTT.

This clonotype was seen just once. The chain links TRBV7-9 to TRBJ1-4; D not resolved. This CDR3 is 19 amino acids long. Trimming cost V 5 bases and J 3 bases, with 25 bases left between them. Germline loops: CDR1 SEHNR, CDR2 FQNEAQ (reference sequence). CDR3 region: CASSPRGTDMEGANEKLFF. Written as DNA, the CDR3 is TGTGCCAGCAGCCCGCGGGGTACCGACATGGAGGGAGCTAATGAAAAACTGTTTTTT.

This clonotype was seen only a few times. The chain joins TRBV28 to TRBJ1-3; D gene uncertain. Trimming cost V 10 bases and J 6 bases, with 7 bases left between them. The CDR3 sequence is 10 residues long. The germline V gene has CDR1 MDHEN and CDR2 SYDVKM. CDR3 bases: TGTGCCACCTGGCAAAACACCATATATTTT. Translation gives CATWQNTIYF.

The rearrangement joins TRBV7-2 to TRBJ2-3; either TRBD1 or TRBD2 may supply D (6 bases each). CDR1 is SGHTA, CDR2 FQGNSA, per germline. The CDR3 is made up of 13 amino acids. Trimming left V 5 bases short and J 6 bases short, with 12 bases between. CDR3 protein: CASSPVGGDTQYF. The CDR3 DNA follows: TGTGCCAGCAGCCCCGTAGGGGGGGATACGCAGTATTTT.

The gene calls are TRBV7-2 and TRBJ2-4, with D perhaps TRBD2 (6 bases). The V end lost 4 bases, the J end lost 1 base, and 14 bases lay between the germline ends. This CDR3 spans 16 amino acids. Per the germline V gene, CDR1 is SGHTA and CDR2 is FQGNSA. CDR3 amino acids: CASSSRHREAKNIQYF. In DNA form, the CDR3 reads TGTGCCAGCAGCTCCCGACACCGGGAGGCCAAAAACATTCAGTACTTC.

This chain links TRBV7-3 with TRBJ2-3; the D gene could be TRBD1 or TRBD2 (5 bases each). The germline V gene has CDR1 SGHTA and CDR2 FQGTGA. This CDR3 comprises 14 residues. V was shortened by 4 bases and J by 2 bases, with 10 bases between the two germline ends. The CDR3 protein is CASSSGTITDTQYF. CDR3 sequence (DNA): TGTGCCAGCAGCTCCGGGACGATCACAGATACGCAGTATTTT.